Given below is one T cell receptor beta chain in context. Its antigen is undetermined. The germline V gene encodes CDR1 MDHEN and CDR2 SYDVKM. V lost 1 base and J 8 bases, leaving 18 bases between the germline ends. CDR3 length: 16 residues. This specimen belongs to a study of T-cell reconstitution after alpha-beta-depleted transplantation in children. Whole-study results and caveats: It was surviving recipient T cells and thymic progenitors that gave some patients high TCRbeta diversity at day 60. T-cell counts and diversity were attributed mostly to newly produced T cells one year after transplant.

Preparing the TCRbeta library involved the use of unique molecular identifiers. Via MiXCR, TCRdb re-called the PCR reads, giving one row per CDR3 protein. The table shows about 980,000 distinct CDR3 sequences, with roughly 29% occurring only once. The chain recombines TRBV28 with TRBJ2-1; TRBD1 is a possible D gene (5 bases). The receptor's source is a boy under two years old who had a stem cell transplant for SCID, so the T cells may come from the graft donor. The source material was PBMCs, mostly from graft donor cells, sampled 360 days after TCRalphabeta/CD19-depleted stem cell transplant. For the CDR3, the DNA is TGTGCCAGCAGTTTATATTTTTCAGGGTTTGTCGATGAGCAGTTCTTC. It is translated as CASSLYFSGFVDEQFF.